Below are 25 T cell receptor beta chains sequenced from a single sample in a study of cytomegalovirus exposure and HLA in healthy donors. 60 Vbeta and 13 Jbeta primers were used in PCR. Using immunoSEQ multiplex PCR, the repertoire was profiled, and TCRdb retains in-frame clones only, with some absent. This table has approximately 120,000 clones, roughly 74% appearing once. The source material was PBMCs. The receptors here all came from a woman in her forties or fifties in good health and CMV-seropositive.

The chain combines TRBV30 with TRBJ2-7; weak D call: TRBD2 (5 bases). From germline, CDR1 is GTSNPN and CDR2 SVGIG (reference sequence). The CDR3 has 15 amino acids. V lost 4 bases and J 9 bases, leaving 25 bases between the germline ends. The DNA of the CDR3 is TGTGCCTGGACCTCCGGGCGGGCCAATCTTGAAGGGCAGTACTTC. The encoded protein is CAWTSGRANLEGQYF.

The chain employs TRBV6-1 and TRBJ2-2; 8 bases fit TRBD2. J gave up 6 bases and V 6 bases, and 3 bases lay outside the gene matches. The CDR3 loop spans 13 amino acids. Germline-derived CDR1 and CDR2 are MNHNS and SASEGT. CDR3 DNA sequence: TGTGCCAGCAGACGGGGGGGGGCCGGGGAGCTGTTTTTT. It codes for CASRRGGAGELFF.

This clone came up a few times. The gene calls are TRBV5-6 and TRBJ1-2; D is undetermined. This CDR3 comprises 13 residues. The ends were cut back, 1 base at V and 8 bases at J, with 12 bases in the middle. Germline values: CDR1 SGHDT, CDR2 YYEEEE. CDR3: CASSLMAEEGYTF. CDR3 sequence (DNA): TGTGCCAGCAGCTTGATGGCAGAGGAGGGCTACACCTTC.

This chain links TRBV29-1 with TRBJ1-2; 11 bases align to TRBD1. CDR3 length: 15 residues. Germline V gene data show CDR1 as SQVTM and CDR2 as ANQGSEA. The V segment lost 7 bases and the J segment 0 bases; nucleotides outside the gene matches: 7. The CDR3 is CSAGQGARTNYGYTF. The CDR3 nucleotides are TGCAGCGCCGGACAGGGGGCCCGGACTAACTATGGCTACACCTTC. Full variable domain (missing parts from reference TRBV29-1 and TRBJ1-2): SAVISQKPSRDICQRGTSLTIQCQVDSQVTMMFWYRQQPGQSLTLIATANQGSEATYESGFVIDKFPISRPNLTFSTLTVSNMSPEDSSIYLCSAGQGARTNYGYTFGSGTRLTVV.

This clone appeared once. This rearrangement joins TRBV7-9 to TRBJ1-6; TRBD1 might be the D (5 bases). V was trimmed by 1 base and J by 10 bases, leaving 11 bases between them. Germline CDR1 reads SEHNR; CDR2 reads FQNEAQ (reference sequence). The CDR3 consists of 14 residues. Here the CDR3 DNA reads TGTGCCAGCAGCTTAGACTGGGGCCGATCACCCCTCCACTTT. Amino acid sequence: CASSLDWGRSPLHF.

This clone was seen just once. The genes are TRBV11-1 and TRBJ2-3; the match to TRBD2 covers 8 bases. Germline V gene sequence: CDR1 SGHAT, CDR2 FQDESV (reference sequence). The CDR3 has 17 amino acids. V trimming: 5 bases; J trimming: 7 bases; junction bases outside the gene matches: 17. The DNA for the CDR3 is TGTGCCAGCAGCACTCCTCGGGGGGGCCCCGGGGAAAATACGCAGTATTTT. Amino acid sequence: CASSTPRGGPGENTQYF.

V gene TRBV9 combines with J gene TRBJ2-7; TRBD2 agrees at 11 bases. Per germline, CDR1 SGDLS and CDR2 YYNGEE. CDR3 size: 15 residues. Trimming at V came to 4 bases and at J to 1 base, leaving 4 bases not matched to a gene. The CDR3 reads CASSPRTSGSYEQYF. CDR3 bases: TGTGCCAGCAGCCCACGGACTAGCGGGTCCTACGAGCAGTACTTC.

This sequence joins TRBV5-1 and TRBJ1-3, with TRBD1 identical over 8 bases. V lost 0 bases and J lost 4; bases outside the gene matches: 3. CDR1 and CDR2 (germline): SGHRS, YFSETQ. The CDR3 runs to 15 residues. The CDR3 nucleotides are TGCGCCAGCAGCTTGGGAGGGACAGGAGGAAACACCATATATTTT. It translates to CASSLGGTGGNTIYF.

This chain connects TRBV11-2 to TRBJ2-2; tentatively, D is TRBD2 (6 bases). CDR3 size: 15 residues. V dropped 0 bases and J dropped 7 bases, with 12 bases sitting between them. The germline CDR1 and CDR2 sequences are SGHAT and FQNNGV. The DNA of the CDR3 is TGTGCCAGCAGCTTAGATGGCGGGACCCACGGGGAGCTGTTTTTT. It codes for CASSLDGGTHGELFF.

J is TRBJ1-2 and V is TRBV19, with TRBD1 as a possible D gene (5 bases). This CDR3 region has 17 residues. Germline V CDR1 and CDR2: LNHDA, SQIVND (reference sequence). The V end was cut by 3 bases, the J end by 4 bases, with 21 bases between. CDR3 coding DNA: TGTGCCAGTAGTATCTCATTAACGGGGGAACGGGGCTATGGCTACACCTTC. Translating gives CASSISLTGERGYGYTF.

There are a few counts of this clone. V gene TRBV28 combines with J gene TRBJ1-2; 10 bases fit TRBD1. Unmatched junction bases numbered 10, after V lost 6 bases and J lost 6 bases. The length of the CDR3 is 15 residues. Germline V gene sequence: CDR1 MDHEN, CDR2 SYDVKM. CDR3 amino acids: CASSSWGQGNDGYTF. The CDR3 DNA follows: TGTGCCAGCAGCTCTTGGGGACAGGGGAACGATGGCTACACCTTC.

In its sample, this clone was seen once. V gene TRBV18 combines with J gene TRBJ1-2, with 7 bases that match TRBD1. V shed 1 base and J 6 bases; nucleotides not matched to a gene: 5. CDR1 and CDR2 (germline): KGHSH, LQKENI. The CDR3 has 14 residues. The CDR3 sequence: CASSPLTGFDGYTF. The CDR3 DNA reads as TGTGCCAGCTCACCACTGACAGGGTTTGATGGCTACACCTTC.

This clone has just one count. This chain joins TRBV18 and TRBJ2-7; the D gene is possibly TRBD1 (7 bases). The germline gives CDR1 KGHSH, CDR2 LQKENI. V was clipped by 3 bases and J by 2 bases, with 11 bases between them. The CDR3 covers 14 residues. This chain's CDR3 is CASSPRGQTYEQYF. CDR3 nucleotides: TGTGCCAGCTCACCGCGGGGACAGACCTACGAGCAGTACTTC. Drawing the rest from reference TRBV18 and TRBJ2-7, the complete variable domain is NAGVMQNPRHLVRRRGQEARLRCSPMKGHSHVYWYRQLPEEGLKFMVYLQKENIIDESGMPKERFSAEFPKEGPSILRIQQVVRGDSAAYFCASSPRGQTYEQYFGPGTRLTVT.

The chain carries TRBV27 and TRBJ2-5; weak D call: TRBD2 (6 bases). This CDR3 is built from 13 residues. V was pared by 4 bases and J by 5 bases, with 11 bases between. Germline CDR1 MNHEY, CDR2 SMNVEV (reference sequence). CDR3 bases: TGTGCCAGCAGTTCGACGGGGGAGGAGACCCAGTACTTC. Amino acids: CASSSTGEETQYF.

The rearrangement links TRBV25-1 to TRBJ2-3, with 10 bases that match TRBD1. V lost 5 bases and J lost 5; bases outside the gene matches: 13. The CDR3 sequence is 17 residues long. Germline values: CDR1 MGHDK, CDR2 SYGVNS. DNA of the CDR3: TGTGCCAGCAGTAGTAACCGGGACAGGGGTCCTTTAGATACGCAGTATTTT. This encodes CASSSNRDRGPLDTQYF. The complete variable domain, with remaining parts taken from reference TRBV25-1 and TRBJ2-3, reads EADIYQTPRYLVIGTGKKITLECSQTMGHDKMYWYQQDPGMELHLIHYSYGVNSTEKGDLSSESTVSRIRTEHFPLTLESARPSHTSQYLCASSSNRDRGPLDTQYFGPGTRLTVL.

The chain recombines TRBV5-6 with TRBJ2-7, with a possible D match to TRBD1 (5 bases). V dropped 3 bases and J dropped 0 bases, with 19 bases sitting between them. Germline loops: CDR1 SGHDT, CDR2 YYEEEE. The CDR3 spans 17 residues. Written as DNA, the CDR3 is TGTGCCAGCAGCTCGGGTAGACTCCAGGGCCTCTCCTACGAGCAGTACTTC. Protein product: CASSSGRLQGLSYEQYF.

This sequence joins TRBV29-1 and TRBJ2-7, with D unresolved. Germline CDR1 and CDR2: SQVTM and ANQGSEA. V was clipped by 4 bases and J by 0 bases, with 10 bases between them. CDR3 length: 13 amino acids. CDR3 in DNA: TGCAGCGTTGCTCTCTGGAGCTCCTACGAGCAGTACTTC. Translating gives CSVALWSSYEQYF.

The CDR3 is CASSQDEDSPIGTQYF. The CDR3 DNA reads TGCGCCAGCAGCCAAGACGAAGACTCCCCCATAGGTACGCAGTATTTT. The chain is built from TRBV4-1 and TRBJ2-3; D is unclear. Trimming shortened V by 0 bases and J by 8 bases, and 18 bases separated the two germline ends. Germline V gene data show CDR1 as MGHRA and CDR2 as YSYEKL. The length of the CDR3 is 16 residues.

The J gene is TRBJ2-1, the V gene TRBV7-9, with TRBD1 matching 8 bases. Germline CDR1 SEHNR, CDR2 FQNEAQ (reference sequence). J gave up 8 bases and V 5 bases, and 8 bases lay outside the gene matches. The CDR3 extends over 14 amino acids. This CDR3 reads CASSAWTGNYEQFF. The CDR3 nucleotides are TGTGCCAGCAGCGCTTGGACAGGGAACTATGAGCAGTTCTTC.

The chain carries TRBV12-5 and TRBJ1-1; possible D gene TRBD1, 5 bases. V gave up 3 bases and J gave up 2 bases, with 19 bases separating them. The CDR3 has 17 amino acids. Germline loops: CDR1 LGHNT, CDR2 FRNRAP. CDR3 sequence: CASGFAPSDSYNTEAFF. The CDR3 DNA is TGTGCTAGTGGTTTCGCCCCGAGCGACAGTTATAACACTGAAGCTTTCTTT.

This chain uses TRBV11-3 with TRBJ1-1; maybe TRBD1 (5 bases). V gave up 5 bases and J gave up 4 bases, with 11 bases separating them. The germline CDR1 and CDR2 sequences are SGHNT and YENEEA. The CDR3 extends over 13 amino acids. The CDR3 protein is CASSPRRGTEAFF. CDR3 bases: TGTGCCAGCAGCCCCAGGAGGGGCACTGAAGCTTTCTTT.

The chain links TRBV5-1 to TRBJ2-1; 7 nucleotides match TRBD2. The CDR3 has 11 amino acids. Germline CDR1 reads SGHRS; CDR2 reads YFSETQ. V lost 3 bases to trimming and J lost 10 bases; unmatched junction nucleotides: 1. This CDR3 is CASSWGLEQFF. The CDR3 DNA reads as TGCGCCAGCAGCTGGGGACTAGAGCAGTTCTTC.

The sample holds a few counts of this clone. CDR3 in amino acids: CASSEFGGKGSPLHF. CDR3 sequence (DNA): TGTGCCAGCAGTGAATTTGGGGGGAAGGGTTCACCCCTCCACTTT. The rearrangement joins TRBV25-1 to TRBJ1-6; TRBD1 might be the D (5 bases). Germline CDR1 MGHDK, CDR2 SYGVNS. Trimming took off 1 base at V and 9 bases at J, with 13 bases between the two ends. The CDR3 length is 15 residues.

The V call is TRBV5-1, the J call TRBJ2-3, with TRBD2 matching over 10 bases. Germline assignment: CDR1 SGHRS and CDR2 YFSETQ. The CDR3 length is 17 residues. V dropped 0 bases and J dropped 6; count of bases not matched to a gene: 10. The CDR3 coding sequence is TGCGCCAGCAGCTTGGGGCCCCTAGCGGGGGCAAGGGATACGCAGTATTTT. Residues: CASSLGPLAGARDTQYF. Full variable domain (outside the CDR3, taken from reference TRBV5-1 and TRBJ2-3): KAGVTQTPRYLIKTRGQQVTLSCSPISGHRSVSWYQQTPGQGLQFLFEYFSETQRNKGNFPGRFSGRQFSNSRSEMNVSTLELGDSALYLCASSLGPLAGARDTQYFGPGTRLTVL.

This chain links TRBV4-2 with TRBJ2-1, with a weak D call TRBD2 (7 bases). Trimming pared 1 base from V and 4 bases from J, leaving 23 bases between. This CDR3 region has 19 residues. Germline assignment: CDR1 LGHNA and CDR2 YNFKEQ. In DNA form, the CDR3 reads TGTGCCAGCAGCCAAGCACTCCAAGGGGGGGCCTTGGGGTACAATGAGCAGTTCTTC. Translating gives CASSQALQGGALGYNEQFF.